What follows describes a single T cell receptor beta chain. Participants reported their clinical history, and cohort assignment relied on those reports. Two negative PCRs, clearance, or symptom resolution had been documented for recovered Cohort 3 donors. The data stem from a study of blood T cell repertoires in COVID-19. As for the study in general: The samples span acute and convalescent COVID-19 from the United States, Italy and Spain.

Original handling: For nucleated cells, counts were estimated from reference gene primer amplification. Method: immunoSEQ multiplex PCR; TCRdb's copy keeps in-frame clones and lacks some. Clone size and V and J calls were adopted from that table, with D and trimming inferred from the DNA. The table shows about 230,000 clones, with about 85% occurring only once. Trimming took 8 bases from V and 4 from J; bases not matched to a gene: 8. The CDR3 sequence is 14 residues long. Germline V gene sequence: CDR1 WSHSY, CDR2 SAAADI. The chain is built from TRBV10-2 and TRBJ2-1; TRBD2 agrees at 7 bases. This TCR was recovered from a man aged 30-40 years who had recovered from COVID-19. Specimen: PBMCs or T cells enriched from blood (not recorded which). The DNA of the CDR3 is TGCGCCAGCGAGGCTAGCGGCCTTTACAATGAGCAGTTCTTC. This encodes CASEASGLYNEQFF.